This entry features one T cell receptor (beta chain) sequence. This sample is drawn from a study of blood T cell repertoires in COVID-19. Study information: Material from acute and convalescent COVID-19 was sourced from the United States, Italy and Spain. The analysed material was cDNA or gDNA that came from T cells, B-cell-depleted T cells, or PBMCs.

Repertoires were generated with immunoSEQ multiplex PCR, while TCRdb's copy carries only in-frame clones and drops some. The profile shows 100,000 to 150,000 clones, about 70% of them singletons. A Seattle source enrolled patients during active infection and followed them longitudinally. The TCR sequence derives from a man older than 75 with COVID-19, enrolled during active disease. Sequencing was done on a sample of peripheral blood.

The CDR3 DNA follows: TGTGCCAGCAGCTTGTGGCTAGCGGGGCTCTACGAGCAGTACTTC. As protein: CASSLWLAGLYEQYF. V usage is TRBV5-6 and J usage is TRBJ2-7; TRBD2 agrees at 9 bases. V gave up 1 base and J gave up 3 bases; unmatched junction bases: 5. CDR1 is SGHDT, CDR2 YYEEEE, per germline. The CDR3 is 15 residues long.